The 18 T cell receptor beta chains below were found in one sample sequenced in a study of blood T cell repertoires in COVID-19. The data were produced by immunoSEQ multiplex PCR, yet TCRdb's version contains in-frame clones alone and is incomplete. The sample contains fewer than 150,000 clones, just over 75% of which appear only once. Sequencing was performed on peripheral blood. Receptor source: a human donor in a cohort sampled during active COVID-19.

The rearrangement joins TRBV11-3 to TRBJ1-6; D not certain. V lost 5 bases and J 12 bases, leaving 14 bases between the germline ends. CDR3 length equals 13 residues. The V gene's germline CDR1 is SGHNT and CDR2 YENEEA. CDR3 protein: CASSQATQEPLHF. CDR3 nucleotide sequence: TGTGCCAGCAGCCAAGCGACCCAAGAACCCCTCCACTTT.

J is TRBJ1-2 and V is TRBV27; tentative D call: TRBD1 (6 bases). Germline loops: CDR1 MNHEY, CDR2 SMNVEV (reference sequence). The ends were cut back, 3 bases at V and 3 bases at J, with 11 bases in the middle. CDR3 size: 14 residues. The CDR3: CASSLARGYYGYTF. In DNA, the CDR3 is TGTGCCAGCAGTTTGGCCAGGGGATACTATGGCTACACCTTC.

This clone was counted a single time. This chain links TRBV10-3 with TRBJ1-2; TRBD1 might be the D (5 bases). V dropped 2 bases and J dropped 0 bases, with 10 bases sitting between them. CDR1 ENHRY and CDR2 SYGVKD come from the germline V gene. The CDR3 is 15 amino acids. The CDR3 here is CAISEGQGSNYGYTF. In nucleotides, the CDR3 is TGTGCCATCAGTGAGGGGCAGGGCTCTAACTATGGCTACACCTTC.

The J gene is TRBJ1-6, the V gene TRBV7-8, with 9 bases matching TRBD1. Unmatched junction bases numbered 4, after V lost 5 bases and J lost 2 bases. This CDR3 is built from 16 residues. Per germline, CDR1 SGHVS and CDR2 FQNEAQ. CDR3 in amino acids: CASSLRQGAYNSPLHF. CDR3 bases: TGTGCCAGCAGCCTCCGACAGGGGGCCTATAATTCACCCCTCCACTTT.

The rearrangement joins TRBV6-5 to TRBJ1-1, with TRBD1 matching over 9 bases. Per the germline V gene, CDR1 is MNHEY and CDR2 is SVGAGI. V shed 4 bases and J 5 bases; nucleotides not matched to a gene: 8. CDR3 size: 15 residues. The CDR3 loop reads CASSSPSTGGTEAFF. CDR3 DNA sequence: TGTGCCAGCAGTTCGCCCTCGACAGGGGGAACTGAAGCTTTCTTT.

CDR3 bases: TGTGCCAGCAGTGAACGAGGGACAGGGAACTCTGGAAACACCATATATTTT. It codes for CASSERGTGNSGNTIYF. The J gene is TRBJ1-3, the V gene TRBV6-1, with 9 nucleotides matching TRBD1. The CDR3 runs 17 residues. The V gene's germline CDR1 is MNHNS and CDR2 SASEGT. V lost 2 bases and J lost 0; bases outside the gene matches: 5.

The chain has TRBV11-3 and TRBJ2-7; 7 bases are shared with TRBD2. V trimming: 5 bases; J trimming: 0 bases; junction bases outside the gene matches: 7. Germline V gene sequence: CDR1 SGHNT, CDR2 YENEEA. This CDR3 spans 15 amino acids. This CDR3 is CASSVSSGSSYEQYF. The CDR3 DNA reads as TGTGCCAGCAGCGTATCTAGCGGAAGCTCCTACGAGCAGTACTTC.

CDR3 loop: CASSLEGIGTASREQYF. The CDR3 DNA sequence: TGCGCCAGCAGCTTGGAGGGTATCGGGACAGCGAGCAGGGAGCAGTACTTC. This sequence joins TRBV5-1 and TRBJ2-7, with TRBD1 matching over 7 bases. Germline V gene lookup returns CDR1 SGHRS and CDR2 YFSETQ. The junction had 16 bases not matched to a gene; V was cut back by 0 bases and J by 7 bases. The CDR3 has 17 residues. Supplemented by reference TRBV5-1 and TRBJ2-7, the full variable domain reads KAGVTQTPRYLIKTRGQQVTLSCSPISGHRSVSWYQQTPGQGLQFLFEYFSETQRNKGNFPGRFSGRQFSNSRSEMNVSTLELGDSALYLCASSLEGIGTASREQYFGPGTRLTVT.

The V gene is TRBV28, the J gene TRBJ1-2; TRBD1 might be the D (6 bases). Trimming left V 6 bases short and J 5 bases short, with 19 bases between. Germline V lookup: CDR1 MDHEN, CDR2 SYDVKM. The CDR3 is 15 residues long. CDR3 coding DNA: TGTGCCAGCAGGGATACCGCCAGGGGTCCTTATGGCTACACCTTC. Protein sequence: CASRDTARGPYGYTF.

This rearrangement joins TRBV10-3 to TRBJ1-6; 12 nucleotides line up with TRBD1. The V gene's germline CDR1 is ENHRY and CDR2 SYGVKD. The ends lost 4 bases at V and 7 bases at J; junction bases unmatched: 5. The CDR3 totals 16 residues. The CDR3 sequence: CAISVGTGGGNSPLHF. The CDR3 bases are TGTGCCATCAGTGTCGGGACAGGGGGCGGAAATTCACCCCTCCACTTT.

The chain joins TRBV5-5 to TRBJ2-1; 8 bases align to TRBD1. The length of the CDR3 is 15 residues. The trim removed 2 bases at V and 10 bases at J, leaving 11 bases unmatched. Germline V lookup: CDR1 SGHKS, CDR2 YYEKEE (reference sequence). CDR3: CASSFGADRVREQFF. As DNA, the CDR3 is TGTGCCAGCAGCTTCGGCGCGGACAGGGTGCGGGAGCAGTTCTTC.

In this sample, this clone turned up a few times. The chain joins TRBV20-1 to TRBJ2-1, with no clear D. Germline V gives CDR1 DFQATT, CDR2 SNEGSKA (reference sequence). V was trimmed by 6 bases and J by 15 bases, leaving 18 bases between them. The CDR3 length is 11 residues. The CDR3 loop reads CSAPSPVVPFF. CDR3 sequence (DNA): TGCAGTGCCCCGAGCCCCGTTGTTCCGTTCTTC.

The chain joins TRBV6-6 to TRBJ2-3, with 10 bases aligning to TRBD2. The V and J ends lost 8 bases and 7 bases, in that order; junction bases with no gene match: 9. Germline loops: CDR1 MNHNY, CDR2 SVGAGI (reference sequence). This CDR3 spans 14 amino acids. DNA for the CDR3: TGTGCCAGCCAGAGCGGGGGGGCCGGGAATACGCAGTATTTT. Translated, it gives CASQSGGAGNTQYF.

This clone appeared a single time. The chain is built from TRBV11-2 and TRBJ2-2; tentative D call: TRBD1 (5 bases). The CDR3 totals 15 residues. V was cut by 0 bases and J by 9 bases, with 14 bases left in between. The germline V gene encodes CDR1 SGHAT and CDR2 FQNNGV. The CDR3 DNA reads TGTGCCAGCAGCTTAGATGCCGCCAGGGCCCGGGAGCTGTTTTTT. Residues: CASSLDAARARELFF. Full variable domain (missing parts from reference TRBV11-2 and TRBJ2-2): EAGVAQSPRYKIIEKRQSVAFWCNPISGHATLYWYQQILGQGPKLLIQFQNNGVVDDSQLPKDRFSAERLKGVDSTLKIQPAKLEDSAVYLCASSLDAARARELFFGEGSRLTVL.

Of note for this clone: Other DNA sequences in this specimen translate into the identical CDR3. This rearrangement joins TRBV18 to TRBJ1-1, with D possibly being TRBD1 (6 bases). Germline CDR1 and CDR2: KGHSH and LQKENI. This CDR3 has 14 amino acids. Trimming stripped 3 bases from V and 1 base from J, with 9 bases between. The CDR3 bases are TGTGCCAGCTCACCCCTACAGGGGAACACTGAAGCTTTCTTT. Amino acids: CASSPLQGNTEAFF.

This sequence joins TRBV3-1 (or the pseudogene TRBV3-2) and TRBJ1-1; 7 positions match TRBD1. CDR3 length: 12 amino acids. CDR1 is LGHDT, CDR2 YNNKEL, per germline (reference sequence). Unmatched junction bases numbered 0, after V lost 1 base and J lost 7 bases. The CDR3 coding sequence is TGTGCCAGCAGCCAAGGACAGGGTGAAGCTTTCTTT. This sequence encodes CASSQGQGEAFF.

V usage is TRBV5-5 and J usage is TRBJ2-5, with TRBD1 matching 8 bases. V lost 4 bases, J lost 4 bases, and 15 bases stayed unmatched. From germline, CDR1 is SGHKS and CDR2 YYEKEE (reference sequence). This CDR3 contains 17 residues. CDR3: CASSRSAGTGGGETQYF. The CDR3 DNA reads TGTGCCAGCAGCCGATCCGCCGGGACAGGTGGCGGAGAGACCCAGTACTTC.

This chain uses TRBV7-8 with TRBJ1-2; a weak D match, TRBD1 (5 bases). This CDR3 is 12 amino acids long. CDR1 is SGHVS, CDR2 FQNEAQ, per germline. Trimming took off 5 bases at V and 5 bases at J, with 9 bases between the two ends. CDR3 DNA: TGTGCCAGCAGCCTTGACAGATATGGCTACACCTTC. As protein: CASSLDRYGYTF.